A selection of T cell receptor beta chains follows, all from one sample in a study of cytomegalovirus exposure and HLA in healthy donors. Data came from immunoSEQ multiplex PCR; TCRdb stores just in-frame clones and leaves some out. The sample carries 45,000 to 60,000 clones, 65% to 85% recorded once. Sequencing was carried out using PBMCs. Every receptor here comes from a man younger than 35 in good health and CMV-seronegative. The conserved cysteine and the conserved F or W are not part of the CDR3 here.

V gene	CDR3 protein
TRBV7-2	ASSSSGGFGYEQY
TRBV29-1	SVVLWETQY
TRBV30	AWRRYGEKLF
TRBV2	ASRVALSSYEQY
TRBV29-1	SYRDTDNSPLH
TRBV30	AWREPGQGAI
TRBV28	ASSVGALNTEAF
TRBV4-3	ASRAQRGSEQY
TRBV7-2	ASSPMLGSYEQY
TRBV11-3	ASSEGQGRQETQY
TRBV6-5	ASSSRVYYEQY
TRBV7-8	ASSTEGGYGYT
TRBV2	ASSEAEGGSPYEQY